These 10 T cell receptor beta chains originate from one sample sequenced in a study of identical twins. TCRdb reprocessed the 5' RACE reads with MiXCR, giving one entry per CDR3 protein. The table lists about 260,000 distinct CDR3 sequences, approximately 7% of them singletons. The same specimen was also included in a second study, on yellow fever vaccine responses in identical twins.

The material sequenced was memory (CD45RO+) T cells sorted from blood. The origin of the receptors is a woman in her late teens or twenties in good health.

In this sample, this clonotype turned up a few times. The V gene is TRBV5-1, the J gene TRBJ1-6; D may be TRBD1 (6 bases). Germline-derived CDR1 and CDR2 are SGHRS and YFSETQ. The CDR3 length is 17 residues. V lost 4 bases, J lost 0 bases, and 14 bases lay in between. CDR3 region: CASSRTAPSSYNSPLHF. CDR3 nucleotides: TGCGCCAGCAGCCGGACAGCCCCAAGCTCCTATAATTCACCCCTCCACTTT.

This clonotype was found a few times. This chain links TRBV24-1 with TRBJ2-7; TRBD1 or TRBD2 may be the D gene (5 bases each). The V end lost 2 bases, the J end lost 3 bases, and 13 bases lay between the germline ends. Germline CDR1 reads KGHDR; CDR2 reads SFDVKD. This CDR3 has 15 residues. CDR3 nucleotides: TGTGCCACCAGTGATTCCAAGGGACGGTTCTACGAGCAGTACTTC. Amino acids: CATSDSKGRFYEQYF.

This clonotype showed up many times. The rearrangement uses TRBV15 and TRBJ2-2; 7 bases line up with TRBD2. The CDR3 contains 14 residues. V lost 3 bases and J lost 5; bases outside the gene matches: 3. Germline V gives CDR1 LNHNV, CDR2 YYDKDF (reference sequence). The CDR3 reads CATSSPAGTGELFF. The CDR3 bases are TGTGCCACCAGCAGCCCAGCGGGAACCGGGGAGCTGTTTTTT.

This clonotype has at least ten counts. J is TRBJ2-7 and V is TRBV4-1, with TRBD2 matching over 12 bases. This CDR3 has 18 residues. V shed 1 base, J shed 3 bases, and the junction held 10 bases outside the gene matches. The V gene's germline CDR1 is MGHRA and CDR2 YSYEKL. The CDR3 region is CASSQVGLAGNSDYEQYF. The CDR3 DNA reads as TGCGCCAGCAGCCAAGTCGGACTAGCGGGAAATTCGGACTACGAGCAGTACTTC.

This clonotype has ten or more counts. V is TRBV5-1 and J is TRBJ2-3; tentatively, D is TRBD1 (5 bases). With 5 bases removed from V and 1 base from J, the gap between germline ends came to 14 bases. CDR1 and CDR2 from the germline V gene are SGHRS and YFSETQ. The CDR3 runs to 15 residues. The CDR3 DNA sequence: TGCGCCAGCAGGGCGAAGGGGCATGGCACAGATACGCAGTATTTT. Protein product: CASRAKGHGTDTQYF.

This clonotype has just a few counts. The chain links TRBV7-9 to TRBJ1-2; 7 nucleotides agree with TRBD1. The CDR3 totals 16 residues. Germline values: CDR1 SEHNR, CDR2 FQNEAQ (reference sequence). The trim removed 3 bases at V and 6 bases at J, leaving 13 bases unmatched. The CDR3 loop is CASSFGGPGQRNGYTF. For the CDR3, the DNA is TGTGCCAGCAGCTTCGGCGGACCGGGACAGAGAAATGGCTACACCTTC.

CDR3: CASSLEGFRGLARVTQYF. The CDR3 DNA follows: TGCGCCAGCAGCTTGGAAGGATTCCGGGGCCTCGCCCGGGTTACGCAGTATTTT. V gene TRBV5-1 combines with J gene TRBJ2-3; possibly TRBD1 or TRBD2 for D (5 bases each). The germline CDR1 and CDR2 sequences are SGHRS and YFSETQ. V lost 0 bases and J lost 8, with 25 bases in between. This CDR3 has 18 residues.

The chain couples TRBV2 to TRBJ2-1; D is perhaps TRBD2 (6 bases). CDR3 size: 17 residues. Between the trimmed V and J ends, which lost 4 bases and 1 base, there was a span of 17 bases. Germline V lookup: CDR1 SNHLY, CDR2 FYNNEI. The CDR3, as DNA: TGTGCCAGCAGTGGGCCCGGATCGCGGGGTTCCTACAATGAGCAGTTCTTC. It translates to CASSGPGSRGSYNEQFF.

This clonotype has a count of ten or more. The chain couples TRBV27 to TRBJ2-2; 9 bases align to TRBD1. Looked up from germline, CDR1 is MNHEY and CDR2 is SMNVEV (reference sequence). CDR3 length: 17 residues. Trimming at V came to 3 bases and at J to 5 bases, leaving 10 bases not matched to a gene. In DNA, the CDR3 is TGTGCCAGCAGTTTGGGACCGGGACAGGGTATTACCGGGGAGCTGTTTTTT. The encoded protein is CASSLGPGQGITGELFF.

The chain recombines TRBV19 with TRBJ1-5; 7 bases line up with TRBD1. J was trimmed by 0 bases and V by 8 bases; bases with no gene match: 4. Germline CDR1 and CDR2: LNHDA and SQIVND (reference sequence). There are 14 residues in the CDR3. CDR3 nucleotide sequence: TGTGCCAGTCATACAGGGGATAGCAATCAGCCCCAGCATTTT. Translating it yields CASHTGDSNQPQHF.